This T cell receptor (beta chain) is drawn from a study of cytotoxic CD8 clonotypes in ibrutinib-treated CLL. Looking at the study overall: The cohort had about 10 relapsed/refractory and approximately 14 treatment-naive patients, 17 to 18 IGHV unmutated. Response sampling occurred after a median 12 months of treatment (range 6 to 36). Samples averaged approximately 260,000 productive templates and about 94,000 productive rearrangements.

As concerns this clone: Its antigen is still unknown.

Germline trimming cut 5 bases from V and 0 bases from J; bases unmatched to any gene: 6. Germline V gives CDR1 LNHDA, CDR2 SQIVND (reference sequence). The CDR3 length is 16 residues. Sequencing was performed with immunoSEQ multiplex PCR; in TCRdb, only in-frame clones are kept and a portion is missing. In the table there are 160,000 or so clones, over 65% of which are singletons. Study-wide results and caveats: The study found clonality rose at ibrutinib response, then fell toward baseline at progression.

This material consisted of PBMCs, taken after 12 months of ibrutinib treatment. The rearrangement uses TRBV19 and TRBJ2-1, with 8 nucleotides matching TRBD2. The receptor's source is a human donor with chronic lymphocytic leukemia. The CDR3 region is CASSSRSGSSYNEQFF. CDR3 DNA sequence: TGTGCCAGTAGTTCACGAAGCGGGAGCTCCTACAATGAGCAGTTCTTC.